This entry is about one T cell receptor beta chain. No antigen is known for it. No base qualities exist here, and no much larger clone lies one base off it. The collaborating institutions used their own protocols to collect whole blood in K2EDTA tubes. Collaborator samples were shipped for TCRbeta analysis as frozen whole blood, isolated PBMCs, or DNA extracted from either sample type. The immunoSEQ Assay, a bias-controlled multiplex PCR, was used to amplify TCRbeta CDR3 regions from genomic DNA. The paper's processing steps were these. The number of nucleated cells in each sample was estimated by amplification of reference gene primers within the assay. Sequence reads were collapsed and filtered to measure the absolute abundance of every unique TCRbeta CDR3 rearrangement. Productive Simpson clonality was computed per sample as the square root of Simpson's diversity index over productive rearrangements. Entries here come from immuneACCESS through TCRdb and include only in-frame sequences with V and J called. Some clones fail to appear in such tables; in the studies checked, an unresolved V gene covers under half of the shortfall, and the cause of the remainder is unknown. Clone size and the V and J calls come from that table; the DNA yielded D and trimming. The sample profile shows some 400,000 clones; around 87% of them were found once. About 6.5% of the sample goes to the ten largest clones.

In the germline V gene, CDR1 corresponds to MDHEN and CDR2 to SYDVKM. Relative to germline, V is missing 3 bases and J is missing 7 bases, with 14 bases of the junction outside any gene match. The CDR3 contains 18 residues, cysteine and phenylalanine counted. Only CDR3 DNA is held: 54 bases, read in frame from base 1. The data derive from a study of blood T cell repertoires in COVID-19 (dated by TCRdb to 2019 to 2021). About the study as a whole: The collaborator samples originated in the United States, Italy and Spain and spanned the acute and convalescent phases of COVID-19. The material from the prospective study consisted of cDNA or gDNA derived from T cells, B-cell-depleted T cells, or PBMCs. The dataset comprised deeply sampled blood TCRbeta repertoires from subjects exposed to, actively infected with, or recovered from COVID-19. A freely available public database, intended as a resource for researchers studying the immune response to SARS-CoV-2, is where the repertoires were released. The samples were drawn from the first 160 participants of the ongoing ImmuneRACE study and from 1,254 subjects provided by 6 global collaborators. The sample metadata nearly always contained a de-identified subject ID, COVID-19 status, age in years and sex. Where available, HLA class I and class II types were taken from metadata supplied by the sample provider and were not determined by assay-based typing. Summary of the overall study and its limitations: How much clinical and demographic metadata was included differed by source and by participant, and the metadata was provided uncurated.

The V and J genes are TRBV28 and TRBJ2-1, and TRBD2 matches 11 of the central bases. This TCR was sampled from a man aged 18 to 30 with active or convalescent COVID-19. The sequenced material came from peripheral blood. The DNA is TGTGCCAGCAGTTTGGCCCTGGGGCTAGCGGGAGGAAAGAATGAGCAGTTCTTC. Its product reads: CASSLALGLAGGKNEQFF.